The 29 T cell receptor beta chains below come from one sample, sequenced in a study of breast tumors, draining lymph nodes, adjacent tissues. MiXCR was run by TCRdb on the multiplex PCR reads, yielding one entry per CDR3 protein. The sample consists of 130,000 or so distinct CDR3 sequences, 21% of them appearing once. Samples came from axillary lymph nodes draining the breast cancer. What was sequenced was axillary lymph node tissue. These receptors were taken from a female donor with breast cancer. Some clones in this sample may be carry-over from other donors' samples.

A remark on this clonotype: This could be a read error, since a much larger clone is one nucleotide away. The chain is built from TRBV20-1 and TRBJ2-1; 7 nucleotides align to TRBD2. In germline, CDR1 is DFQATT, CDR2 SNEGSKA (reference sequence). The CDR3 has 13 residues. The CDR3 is CSEREESCNEQFF. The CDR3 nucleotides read TGCAGTGAGCGGGAAGAGTCCTGCAATGAGCAGTTCTTC.

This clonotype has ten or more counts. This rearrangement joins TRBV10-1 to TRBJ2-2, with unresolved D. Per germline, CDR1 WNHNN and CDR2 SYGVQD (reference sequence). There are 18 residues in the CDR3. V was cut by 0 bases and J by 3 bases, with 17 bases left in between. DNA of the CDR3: TGCGCCAGCAGTGAGTCGATAGGCAGCCCGACGGACACCGGGGAGCTGTTTTTT. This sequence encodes CASSESIGSPTDTGELFF.

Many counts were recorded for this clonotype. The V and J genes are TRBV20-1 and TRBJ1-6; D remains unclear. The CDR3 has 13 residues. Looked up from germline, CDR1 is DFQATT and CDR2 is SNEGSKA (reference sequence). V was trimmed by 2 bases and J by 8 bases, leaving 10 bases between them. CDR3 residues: CSARMGRDSPLHF. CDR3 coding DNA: TGCAGTGCTAGAATGGGGAGAGATTCACCCCTCCACTTT.

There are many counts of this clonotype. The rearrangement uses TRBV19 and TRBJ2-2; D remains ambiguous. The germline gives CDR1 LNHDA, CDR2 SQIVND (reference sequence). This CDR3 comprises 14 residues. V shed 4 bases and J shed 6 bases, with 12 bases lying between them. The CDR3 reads CASSTLRQPGELFF. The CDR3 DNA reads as TGTGCCAGTAGTACCCTTCGACAACCCGGGGAGCTGTTTTTT.

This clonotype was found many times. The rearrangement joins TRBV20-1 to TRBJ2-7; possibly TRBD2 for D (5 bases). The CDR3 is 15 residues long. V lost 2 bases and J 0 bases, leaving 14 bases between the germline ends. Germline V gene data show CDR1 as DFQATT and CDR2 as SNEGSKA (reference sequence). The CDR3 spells CSARPVGVFSYEQYF. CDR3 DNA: TGCAGTGCTAGACCTGTGGGAGTTTTCTCCTACGAGCAGTACTTC.

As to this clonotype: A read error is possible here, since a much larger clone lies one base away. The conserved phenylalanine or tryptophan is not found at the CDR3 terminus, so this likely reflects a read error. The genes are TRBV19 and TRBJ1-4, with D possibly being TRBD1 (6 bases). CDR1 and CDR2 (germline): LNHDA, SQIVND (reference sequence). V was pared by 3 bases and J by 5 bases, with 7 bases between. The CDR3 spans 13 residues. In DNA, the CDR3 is TGTGCCAGTAGTATCCAGGGGAATGAAAAACTGTTTTTA. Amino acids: CASSIQGNEKLFL.

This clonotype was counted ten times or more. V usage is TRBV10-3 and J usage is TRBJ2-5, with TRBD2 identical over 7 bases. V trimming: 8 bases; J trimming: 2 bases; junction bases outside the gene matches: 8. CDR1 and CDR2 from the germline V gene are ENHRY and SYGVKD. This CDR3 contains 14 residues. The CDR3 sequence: CAISGTTGQETQYF. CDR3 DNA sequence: TGTGCCATCTCCGGGACTACCGGACAAGAGACCCAGTACTTC.

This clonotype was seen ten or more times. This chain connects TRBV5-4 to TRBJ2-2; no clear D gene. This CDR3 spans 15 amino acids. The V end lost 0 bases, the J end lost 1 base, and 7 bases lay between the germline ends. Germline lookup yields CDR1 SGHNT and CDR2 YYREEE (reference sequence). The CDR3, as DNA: TGTGCCAGCAGCTTGGGCAACAGGAACACCGGGGAGCTGTTTTTT. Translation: CASSLGNRNTGELFF.

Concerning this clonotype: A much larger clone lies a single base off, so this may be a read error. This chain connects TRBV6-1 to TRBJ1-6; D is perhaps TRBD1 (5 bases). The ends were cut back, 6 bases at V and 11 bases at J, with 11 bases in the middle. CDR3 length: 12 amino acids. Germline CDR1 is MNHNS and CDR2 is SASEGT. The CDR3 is CASREGNPPLHF. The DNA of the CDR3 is TGTGCCAGCAGGGAGGGGAATCCACCCCTCCACTTT.

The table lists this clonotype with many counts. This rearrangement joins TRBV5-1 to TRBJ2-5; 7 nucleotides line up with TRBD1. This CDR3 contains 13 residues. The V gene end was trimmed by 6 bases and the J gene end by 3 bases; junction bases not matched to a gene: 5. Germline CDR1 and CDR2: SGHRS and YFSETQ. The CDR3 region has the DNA TGCGCCAGCAAGCCGGGGACAGAAGAGACCCAGTACTTC. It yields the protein CASKPGTEETQYF.

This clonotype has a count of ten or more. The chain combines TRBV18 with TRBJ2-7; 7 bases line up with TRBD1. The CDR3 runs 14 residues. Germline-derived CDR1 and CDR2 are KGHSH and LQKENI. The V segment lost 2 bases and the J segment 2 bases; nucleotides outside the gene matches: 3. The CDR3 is CASSPLGQTYEQYF. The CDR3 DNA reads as TGTGCCAGCTCACCATTGGGACAGACCTACGAGCAGTACTTC.

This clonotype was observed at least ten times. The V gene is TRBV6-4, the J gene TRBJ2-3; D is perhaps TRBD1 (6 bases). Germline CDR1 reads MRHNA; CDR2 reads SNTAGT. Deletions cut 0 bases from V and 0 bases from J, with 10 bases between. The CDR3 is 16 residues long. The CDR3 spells CASSDSPGQSTDTQYF. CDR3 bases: TGTGCCAGCAGTGACTCTCCAGGACAGAGCACAGATACGCAGTATTTT.

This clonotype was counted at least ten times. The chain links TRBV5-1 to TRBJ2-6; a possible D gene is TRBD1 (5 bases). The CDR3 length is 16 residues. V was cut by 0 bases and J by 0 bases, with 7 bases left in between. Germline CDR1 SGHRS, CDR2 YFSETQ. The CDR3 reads CASSLGQYSGANVLTF. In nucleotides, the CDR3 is TGCGCCAGCAGCTTGGGACAGTACTCTGGGGCCAACGTCCTGACTTTC.

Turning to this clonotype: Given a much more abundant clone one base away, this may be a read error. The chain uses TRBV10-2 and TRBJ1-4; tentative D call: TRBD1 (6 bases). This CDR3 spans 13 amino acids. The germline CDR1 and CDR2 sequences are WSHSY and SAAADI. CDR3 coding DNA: TGCGCCAGCCGACAGGCTGAGTTTGAAAGACTGTTTTTT. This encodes CASRQAEFERLFF.

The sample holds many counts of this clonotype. DNA of the CDR3: TGCAGTGCTGTACAGGGGTGGGAGACCCAGTACTTC. Its protein is CSAVQGWETQYF. The chain is built from TRBV20-1 and TRBJ2-5; 7 bases match TRBD1. Germline CDR1 DFQATT, CDR2 SNEGSKA (reference sequence). Germline trimming cut 5 bases from V and 5 bases from J; bases unmatched to any gene: 5. CDR3 length: 12 amino acids.

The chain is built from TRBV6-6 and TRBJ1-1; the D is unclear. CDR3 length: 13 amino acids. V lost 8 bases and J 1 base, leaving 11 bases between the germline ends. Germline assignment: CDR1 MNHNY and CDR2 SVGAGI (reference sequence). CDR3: CASGISRNTEAFF. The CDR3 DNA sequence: TGTGCCAGCGGTATCTCTCGGAACACTGAAGCTTTCTTT.

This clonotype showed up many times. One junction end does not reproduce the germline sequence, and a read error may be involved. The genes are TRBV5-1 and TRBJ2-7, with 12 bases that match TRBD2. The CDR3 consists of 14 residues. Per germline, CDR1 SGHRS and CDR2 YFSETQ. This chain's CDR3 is CASSPTSGSYEQYF. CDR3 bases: TGTGCCAGCTCCCCGACTAGCGGGAGTTACGAGCAGTACTTC.

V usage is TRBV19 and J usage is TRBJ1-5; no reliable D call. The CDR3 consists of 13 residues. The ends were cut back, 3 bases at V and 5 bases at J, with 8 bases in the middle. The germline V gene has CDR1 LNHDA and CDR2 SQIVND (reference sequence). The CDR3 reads CASSMFVDQPQHF. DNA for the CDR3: TGTGCCAGTAGTATGTTTGTGGATCAGCCCCAGCATTTT.

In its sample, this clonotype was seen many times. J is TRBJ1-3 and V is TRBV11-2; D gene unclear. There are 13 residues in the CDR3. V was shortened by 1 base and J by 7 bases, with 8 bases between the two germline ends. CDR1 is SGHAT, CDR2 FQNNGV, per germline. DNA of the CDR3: TGTGCCAGCAGCTTAGCAGTAGGGAACACCATATATTTT. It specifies CASSLAVGNTIYF.

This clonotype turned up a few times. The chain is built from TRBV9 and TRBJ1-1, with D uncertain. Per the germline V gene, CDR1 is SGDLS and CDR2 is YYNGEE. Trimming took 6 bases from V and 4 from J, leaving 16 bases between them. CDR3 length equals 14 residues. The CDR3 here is CASNAGMVGTEAFF. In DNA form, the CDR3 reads TGTGCCAGCAATGCGGGGATGGTCGGCACTGAAGCTTTCTTT.

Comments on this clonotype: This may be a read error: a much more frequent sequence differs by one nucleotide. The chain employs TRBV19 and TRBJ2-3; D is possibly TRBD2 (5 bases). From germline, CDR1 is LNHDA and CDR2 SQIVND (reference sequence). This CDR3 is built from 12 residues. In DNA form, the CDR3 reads TGTGCCAGAAGTATAGTCCGAGGGACGCAGTATTTT. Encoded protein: CARSIVRGTQYF.

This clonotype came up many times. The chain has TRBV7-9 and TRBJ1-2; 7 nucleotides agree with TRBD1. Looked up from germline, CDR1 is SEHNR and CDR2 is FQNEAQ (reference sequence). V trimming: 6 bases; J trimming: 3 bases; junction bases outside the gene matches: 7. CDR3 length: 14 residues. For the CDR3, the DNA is TGTGCCAGCAGTTTTCCAGACAGGGACTATGGCTACACCTTC. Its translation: CASSFPDRDYGYTF.

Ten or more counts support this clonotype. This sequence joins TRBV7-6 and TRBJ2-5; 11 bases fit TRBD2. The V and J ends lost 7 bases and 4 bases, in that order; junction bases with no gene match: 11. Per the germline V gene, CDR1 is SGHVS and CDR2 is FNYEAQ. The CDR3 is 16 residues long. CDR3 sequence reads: CASTSLAGGGRETQYF. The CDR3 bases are TGTGCCAGCACCTCCTTAGCGGGAGGGGGTCGAGAGACCCAGTACTTC.

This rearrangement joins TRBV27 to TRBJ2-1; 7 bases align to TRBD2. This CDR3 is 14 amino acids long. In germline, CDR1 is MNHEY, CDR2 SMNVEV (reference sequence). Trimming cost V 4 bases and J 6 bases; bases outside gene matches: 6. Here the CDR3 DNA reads TGTGCCAGCAGTTCCCCCCAGCGGGGCAATGAGCAGTTCTTC. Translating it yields CASSSPQRGNEQFF.

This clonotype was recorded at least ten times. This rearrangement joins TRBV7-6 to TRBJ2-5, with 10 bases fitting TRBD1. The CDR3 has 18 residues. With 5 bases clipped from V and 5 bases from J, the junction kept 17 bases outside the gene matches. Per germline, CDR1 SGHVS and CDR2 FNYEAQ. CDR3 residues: CASSPYGGGTGDLETQYF. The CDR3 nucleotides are TGTGCCAGCAGCCCTTATGGGGGAGGGACAGGGGATTTGGAGACCCAGTACTTC.

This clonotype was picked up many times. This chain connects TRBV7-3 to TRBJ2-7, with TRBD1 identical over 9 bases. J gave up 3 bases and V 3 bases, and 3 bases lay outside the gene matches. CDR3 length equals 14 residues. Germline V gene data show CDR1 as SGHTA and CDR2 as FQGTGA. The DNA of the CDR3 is TGTGCCAGCAGCTTGGGACAGGGTATCTACGAGCAGTACTTC. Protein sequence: CASSLGQGIYEQYF.

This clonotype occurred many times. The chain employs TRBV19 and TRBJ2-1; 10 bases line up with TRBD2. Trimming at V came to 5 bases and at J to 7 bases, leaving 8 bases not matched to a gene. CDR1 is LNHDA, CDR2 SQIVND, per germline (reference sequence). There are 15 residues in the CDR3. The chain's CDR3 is CASSASGRVGNEQFF. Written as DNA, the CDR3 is TGTGCCAGTAGTGCTAGCGGGAGAGTAGGGAATGAGCAGTTCTTC.

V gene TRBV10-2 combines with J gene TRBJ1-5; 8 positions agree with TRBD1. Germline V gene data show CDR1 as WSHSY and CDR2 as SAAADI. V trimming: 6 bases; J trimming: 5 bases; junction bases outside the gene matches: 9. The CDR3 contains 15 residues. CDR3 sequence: CASRAPDREDQPQHF. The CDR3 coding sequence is TGCGCCAGCAGAGCCCCGGACAGGGAGGATCAGCCCCAGCATTTT.

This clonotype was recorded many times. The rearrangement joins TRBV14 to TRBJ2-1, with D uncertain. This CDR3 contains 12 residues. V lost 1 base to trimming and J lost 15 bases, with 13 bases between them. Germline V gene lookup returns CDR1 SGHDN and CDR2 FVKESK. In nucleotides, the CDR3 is TGTGCCAGCAGCCAAGTCCGAAACCGTCCGTTCTTC. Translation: CASSQVRNRPFF.